This TCR beta chain was obtained from a study of T-cell memory formation after mild COVID-19. Overall study context: Largely donor-specific TCR clusters were found.

The V gene's germline CDR1 is LNHDA and CDR2 SQIVND (reference sequence). This CDR3 comprises 13 residues. Trimming removed 2 bases from V and 2 bases from J, with 6 bases in between. This clonotype occurred a few times. TCRdb itself ran the 5' RACE reads through MiXCR, one entry per CDR3 protein. This sample has hundreds of thousands of distinct CDR3 sequences; roughly an eighth occur once, and the top ten carry 20% to 25%. The chain is built from TRBV19 and TRBJ1-2; D call uncertain. This TCR came from a man between 18 and 29 years old who had mild COVID-19 (a few samples of this study predate the infection). Cell type and time point are not known. The sequenced sample consisted of PBMCs or a T cell subset sorted from them (not recorded which). As DNA, the CDR3 is TGTGCCAGTAGTATAACTGTAAACTATGGCTACACCTTC. It encodes CASSITVNYGYTF. Complete variable domain (other parts from reference TRBV19 and TRBJ1-2): DGGITQSPKYLFRKEGQNVTLSCEQNLNHDAMYWYRQDPGQGLRLIYYSQIVNDFQKGDIAEGYSVSREKKESFPLTVTSAQKNPTAFYLCASSITVNYGYTFGSGTRLTVV.